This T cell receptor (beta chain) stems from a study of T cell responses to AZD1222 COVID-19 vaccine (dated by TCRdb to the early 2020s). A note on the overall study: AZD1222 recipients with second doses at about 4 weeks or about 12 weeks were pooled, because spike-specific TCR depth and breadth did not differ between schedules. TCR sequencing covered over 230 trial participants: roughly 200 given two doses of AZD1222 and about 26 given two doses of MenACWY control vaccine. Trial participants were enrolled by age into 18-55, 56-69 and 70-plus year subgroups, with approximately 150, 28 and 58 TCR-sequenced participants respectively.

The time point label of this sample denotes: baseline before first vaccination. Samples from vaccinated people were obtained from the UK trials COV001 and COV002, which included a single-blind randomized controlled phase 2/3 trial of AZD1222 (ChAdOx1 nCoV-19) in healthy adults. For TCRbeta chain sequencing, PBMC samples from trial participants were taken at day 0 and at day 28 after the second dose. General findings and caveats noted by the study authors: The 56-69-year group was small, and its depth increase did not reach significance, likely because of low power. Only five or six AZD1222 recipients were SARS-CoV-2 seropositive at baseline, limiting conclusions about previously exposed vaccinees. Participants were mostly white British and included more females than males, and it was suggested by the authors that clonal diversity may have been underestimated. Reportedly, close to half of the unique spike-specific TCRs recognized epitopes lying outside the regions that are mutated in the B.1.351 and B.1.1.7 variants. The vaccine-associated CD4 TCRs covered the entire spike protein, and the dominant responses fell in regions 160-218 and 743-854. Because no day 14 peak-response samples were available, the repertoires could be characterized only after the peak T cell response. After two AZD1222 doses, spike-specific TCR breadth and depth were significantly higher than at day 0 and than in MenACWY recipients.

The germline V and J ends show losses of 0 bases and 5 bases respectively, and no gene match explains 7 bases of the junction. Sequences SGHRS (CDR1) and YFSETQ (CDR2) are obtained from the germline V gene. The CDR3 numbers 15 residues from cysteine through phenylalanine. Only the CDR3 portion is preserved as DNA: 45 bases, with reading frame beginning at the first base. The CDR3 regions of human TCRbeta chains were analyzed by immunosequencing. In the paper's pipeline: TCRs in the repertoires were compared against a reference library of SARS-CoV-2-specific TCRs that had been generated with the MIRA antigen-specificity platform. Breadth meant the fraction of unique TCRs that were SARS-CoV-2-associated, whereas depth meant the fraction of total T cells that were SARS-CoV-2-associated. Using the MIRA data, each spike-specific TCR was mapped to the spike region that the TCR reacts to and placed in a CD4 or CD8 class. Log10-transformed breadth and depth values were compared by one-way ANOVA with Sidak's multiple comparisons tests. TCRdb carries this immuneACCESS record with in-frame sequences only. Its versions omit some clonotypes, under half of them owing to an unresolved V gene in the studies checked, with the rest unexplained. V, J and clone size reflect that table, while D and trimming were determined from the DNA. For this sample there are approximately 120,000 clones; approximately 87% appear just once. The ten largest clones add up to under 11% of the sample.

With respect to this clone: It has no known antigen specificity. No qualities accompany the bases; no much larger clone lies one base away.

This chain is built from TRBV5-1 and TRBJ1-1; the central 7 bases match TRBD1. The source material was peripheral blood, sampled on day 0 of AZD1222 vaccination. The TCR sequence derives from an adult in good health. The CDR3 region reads CASSLEAGQLTEAFF. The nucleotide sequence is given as TGCGCCAGCAGCTTGGAGGCGGGACAGCTAACTGAAGCTTTCTTT.